The rows below give T cell receptor beta chains drawn from one sample of a study of blood T cells in healthy people across ages. TCRdb used MiXCR to reprocess the 5' RACE reads, holding one entry per CDR3 protein. The sample shows 550,000 to 700,000 distinct CDR3 sequences, 27% of them seen only once. The material sequenced was blood. The receptors originated from a woman in her 70s in good health. CDR3s include the opening cysteine and the closing phenylalanine or tryptophan. The D gene is left open where the match is weak. Clone size is stated in some rows and not others, as once, few, many or a class when expanded.

J gene	clone size	V gene	D gene	CDR3 DNA	CDR3 protein
TRBJ1-6	.	TRBV7-9	.	TGTGCCAGCAGCTTAGCTCTTAATTCACCCCTCCACTTT	CASSLALNSPLHF
TRBJ1-5	few	TRBV30	.	TGTGCCTGGAGAGAATGGGGTGTAAACAATCAGCCCCAGCATTTT	CAWREWGVNNQPQHF
TRBJ2-7	.	TRBV6-5	TRBD1	TGTGCCAGCAGACAGGGGGGTACGTCCGAGCAGTACTTC	CASRQGGTSEQYF
TRBJ2-5	.	TRBV20-1	TRBD1	TGCAGTGCCGGGACAGGGGACAGAAAGACCCAGTACTTC	CSAGTGDRKTQYF
TRBJ1-4	.	TRBV20-1	.	TGCAGTGCTAGATTACCACGGGGTGAAAAACTGTTTTTT	CSARLPRGEKLFF
TRBJ1-1	few	TRBV6-5	.	TGTGCCAGCAGTTACACCCTCCGGGGCTCATTGGTCTTT	CASSYTLRGSLVF
TRBJ1-4	few	TRBV4-3	TRBD1	TGCGTCAGCAGCCAAGATTTCGCGACAGGGGTGGAGGAAAAACTGTTTTTT	CVSSQDFATGVEEKLFF
TRBJ2-7	.	TRBV20-1	TRBD1	TGCAGTGCTAGCACACCGGGACAGGGTTCCTACGAGCAGTACTTC	CSASTPGQGSYEQYF
TRBJ1-2	few	TRBV12-3/TRBV12-4	.	TGTGCCAGCAGTCCCCTTACAAGGGGGAGCGAAGATGGCTACACCTTC	CASSPLTRGSEDGYTF
TRBJ1-5	few	TRBV20-1	TRBD1	TGCAGTGCTCAGGGGGTCGGCAATCAGCCCCAGCATTTT	CSAQGVGNQPQHF
TRBJ2-3	.	TRBV7-2	.	TGTGCCAGCAGCACAACAGGTTTAGCAGAAGATACGCAGTATTTT	CASSTTGLAEDTQYF